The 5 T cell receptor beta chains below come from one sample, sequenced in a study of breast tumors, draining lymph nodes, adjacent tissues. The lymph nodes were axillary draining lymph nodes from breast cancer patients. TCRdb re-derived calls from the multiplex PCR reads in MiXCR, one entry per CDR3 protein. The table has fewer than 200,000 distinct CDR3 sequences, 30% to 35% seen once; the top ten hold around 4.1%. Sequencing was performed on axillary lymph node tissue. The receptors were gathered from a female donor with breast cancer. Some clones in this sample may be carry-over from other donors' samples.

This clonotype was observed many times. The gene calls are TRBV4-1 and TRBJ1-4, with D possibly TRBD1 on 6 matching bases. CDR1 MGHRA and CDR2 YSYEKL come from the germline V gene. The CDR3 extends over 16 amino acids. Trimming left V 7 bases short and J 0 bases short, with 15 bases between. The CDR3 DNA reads TGCGCCAGCACCGATCCGGGGGCTGCAACTAATGAAAAACTGTTTTTT. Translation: CASTDPGAATNEKLFF.

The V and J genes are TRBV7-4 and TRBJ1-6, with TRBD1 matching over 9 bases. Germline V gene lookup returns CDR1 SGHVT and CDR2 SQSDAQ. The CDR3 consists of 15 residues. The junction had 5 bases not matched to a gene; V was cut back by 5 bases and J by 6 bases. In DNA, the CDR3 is TGTGCCAGCAGCCCACGGGACAGGGCTAATTCACCCCTCCACTTT. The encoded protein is CASSPRDRANSPLHF.

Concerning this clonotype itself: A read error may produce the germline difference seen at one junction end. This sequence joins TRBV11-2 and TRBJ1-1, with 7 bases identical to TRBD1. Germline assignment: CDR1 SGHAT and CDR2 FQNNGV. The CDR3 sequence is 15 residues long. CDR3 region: CASTQGGQMNTEAFF. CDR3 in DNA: TGTGCCAGCACCCAGGGGGGGCAGATGAACACTGAAGCCTTCTTT. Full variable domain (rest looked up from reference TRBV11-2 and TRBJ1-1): EAGVAQSPRYKIIEKRQSVAFWCNPISGHATLYWYQQILGQGPKLLIQFQNNGVVDDSQLPKDRFSAERLKGVDSTLKIQPAKLEDSAVYLCASTQGGQMNTEAFFGQGTRLTVV.

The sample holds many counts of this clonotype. The DNA for the CDR3 is TGCAGTGCTAGGGTTTTAGAATCCCTCCACTTT. Translating it yields CSARVLESLHF. The chain has TRBV20-1 and TRBJ1-6; the D is unclear. The CDR3 is 11 residues long. Germline CDR1 is DFQATT and CDR2 is SNEGSKA (reference sequence). V lost 3 bases to trimming and J lost 14 bases, with 11 bases between them.

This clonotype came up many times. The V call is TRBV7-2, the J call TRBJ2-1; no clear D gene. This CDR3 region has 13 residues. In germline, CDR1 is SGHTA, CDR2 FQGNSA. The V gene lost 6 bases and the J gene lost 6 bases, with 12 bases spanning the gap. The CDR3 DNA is TGTGCCAGCAGGTCACAGCTTACCAATGAGCAGTTCTTC. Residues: CASRSQLTNEQFF.